The 5 T cell receptor beta chains given below trace back to one sample, sequenced in a study of blood T cell repertoires in COVID-19. Only in-frame clones appear in the TCRdb table, and some are missing; sequencing was by immunoSEQ multiplex PCR. Among over 200,000 clones, about 90% were seen once, and the ten largest hold roughly 2%. The sample was peripheral blood. Receptor source: a man aged 35 to 55 with active or convalescent COVID-19.

This clone turned up a few times. The V and J genes are TRBV28 and TRBJ1-5, with D hard to call. CDR3 length: 18 residues. V shed 3 bases and J shed 3 bases, with 21 bases lying between them. Germline V gene lookup returns CDR1 MDHEN and CDR2 SYDVKM. The chain's CDR3 is CASSFRGGAWGYNQPQHF. CDR3 DNA sequence: TGTGCCAGCAGTTTCCGGGGTGGCGCGTGGGGTTACAATCAGCCCCAGCATTTT.

The V gene is TRBV5-1, the J gene TRBJ1-2, with TRBD1 as a possible D gene (6 bases). This CDR3 is built from 13 residues. Germline loops: CDR1 SGHRS, CDR2 YFSETQ. The V gene lost 6 bases and the J gene lost 6 bases, with 15 bases spanning the gap. CDR3 loop: CASTGIQGDGYTF. The CDR3, as DNA: TGCGCCAGCACAGGAATACAGGGAGATGGCTACACCTTC.

The V and J genes are TRBV29-1 and TRBJ1-1, with 8 bases aligning to TRBD1. V was pared by 5 bases and J by 5 bases, with 4 bases of the junction left unmatched. The CDR3 totals 12 residues. In germline, CDR1 is SQVTM, CDR2 ANQGSEA. CDR3 residues: CSVRTGTTEAFF. Written as DNA, the CDR3 is TGCAGCGTTCGGACAGGGACAACTGAAGCTTTCTTT.

V and J are TRBV29-1 and TRBJ2-5; 10 bases fit TRBD2. The germline V gene has CDR1 SQVTM and CDR2 ANQGSEA. Germline trimming cut 3 bases from V and 10 bases from J; bases unmatched to any gene: 8. The CDR3 is made up of 13 amino acids. The CDR3 here is CSVDGLAGDVQYF. CDR3 nucleotide sequence: TGCAGCGTTGATGGGCTAGCGGGAGATGTCCAGTACTTC.

Of note for this clone: Germline is not matched at one junction end, which may reflect a read error. The sample carries other DNA sequences with the same CDR3. The chain employs TRBV5-1 and TRBJ2-2; tentatively, D is TRBD2 (6 bases). Germline V gene data show CDR1 as SGHRS and CDR2 as YFSETQ. This CDR3 has 13 amino acids. The CDR3 nucleotides read TGCGCCAGCAGTTTGGAGGGGAACGGGGAGCTGTTTTTT. Translating gives CASSLEGNGELFF.